These T cell receptor beta chains were read from a single sample in a study of blood T cell repertoires in COVID-19. Using immunoSEQ multiplex PCR, the repertoire was profiled, and TCRdb retains in-frame clones only, with some absent. Of 150,000 or so clones in the sample, around 80% were seen once. Sequenced sample: PBMCs or T cells enriched from blood (not recorded which). The source is a woman aged 60 to 75 who had recovered from COVID-19. Each CDR3 is given with its conserved first and last residue. Expanded clones get a size class; other rows say once, few or many, or leave the size out.

TRBV6-5	-	CASSYSAGNYGYTF
TRBV11-2	-	CASSYDISYNEQFF
TRBV5-1	-	CASSPEAGQNSYGYTF
TRBV4-2	-	CASSQDEGSYEQYF
TRBV3-1/TRBV3-2	few	CASSQDWGQVRGETQYF
TRBV2	-	CASRYSGGLGDTQYF
TRBV9	-	CASSAGTGSGANVLTF
TRBV6-5	-	CASSPTRPSTDTQYF
TRBV5-1	-	CASSRGTEGYQPQHF
TRBV9	-	CASSERQGGSPLHF
TRBV19	few	CASTKDRDGPEAFF
TRBV5-1	-	CASSVGANTDTQYF
TRBV5-4	-	CASFTSGGTDTQYF
TRBV5-6	-	CASSLAGVSPEAFF
TRBV30	few	CAWSSTKQGTPLHF
TRBV5-1	few	CASSRTSGEAPLRWTQYF
TRBV5-1	once	CASSLVGGETQYF
TRBV6-4	medium-sized	CASSQGATTEAFF
TRBV12-3/TRBV12-4	-	CASGGGTEAFF
TRBV19	-	CASSIGGSGGAETQYF
TRBV6-5	once	CASNGPGGETQYF
TRBV7-3	few	CASSLTGASGNTIYF
TRBV9	-	CASSVYPLQGGQETQYF
TRBV5-1	-	CASSTTGDRGEKLFF
TRBV18	-	CASSPGQGFTDTQYF
TRBV15	-	CATSREGVQPQHF
TRBV2	-	CASWDRDRFLVGGYTF
TRBV5-8	-	CASSYSGLGNTIYF
TRBV2	-	CASSPIRRDYGYTF
TRBV4-1	few	CASSQEVTGGRTGELFF
TRBV27	-	CASRTGYNSNQPQHF
TRBV14	-	CASSRFDIHYEQYF
TRBV11-2	few	CASSLHIENTEAFF
TRBV6-6	once	CASSYPGQGAIEQYF
TRBV7-8	-	CASSRKGQGPYEQYF